A single sample is the source of the 20 T cell receptor beta chains below, sequenced in a study of shared clonotypes between healthy human individuals. Sequencing used immunoSEQ multiplex PCR; TCRdb keeps in-frame clones, though not all of them. The sample consists of roughly 2.2 million clones, roughly 93% of them appearing once. The sequenced material came from naive CD4+ T cells from PBMCs. As for subset: CD45RA+ positively selected. The receptor source for this set is a man aged 18 to 35 in good health. Some clones in this sample may be carry-over from other donors' samples.

The rearrangement links TRBV6-5 to TRBJ2-3, with D perhaps given as TRBD1 or TRBD2 (5 bases each). Per the germline V gene, CDR1 is MNHEY and CDR2 is SVGAGI. The CDR3 has 15 residues. Trimming removed 5 bases at V and 0 bases at J, with 12 bases between. DNA for the CDR3: TGTGCCAGCAGTAGGGACGGCAAAAGCACAGATACGCAGTATTTT. Translated, it gives CASSRDGKSTDTQYF.

In nucleotides, the CDR3 is TGTGCCAGCAGTTTATCTTGGCCAGGAAGACGCCACGAGCAGTACTTC. This gives the protein CASSLSWPGRRHEQYF. The chain uses TRBV28 and TRBJ2-7; unclear D gene. The CDR3 loop spans 16 amino acids. Trimming removed 1 base at V and 5 bases at J, with 18 bases between. CDR1 and CDR2 from the germline V gene are MDHEN and SYDVKM.

As to this clone: Other nucleotide sequences from this sample produce the same CDR3. This chain connects TRBV5-4 to TRBJ2-5, with a tentative D call TRBD1 (6 bases). Germline V gene data show CDR1 as SGHNT and CDR2 as YYREEE (reference sequence). This CDR3 has 14 amino acids. V was shortened by 0 bases and J by 2 bases, with 8 bases between the two germline ends. CDR3 sequence (DNA): TGTGCCAGCAGCTTGGGGACAGTGCAAGAGACCCAGTACTTC. Amino acid sequence: CASSLGTVQETQYF.

On this clone: The germline gene is not matched at one end of the junction; a read error may be the cause. The chain recombines TRBV11-3 with TRBJ2-3; D tentatively reads TRBD1 or TRBD2 (6 bases each). This CDR3 is built from 15 residues. In germline, CDR1 is SGHNT, CDR2 YENEEA. The CDR3 here is CASSLGAGGTDTQYF. CDR3 coding DNA: TGTGCCAGCAGCTTAGGGGCCGGGGGCACGGATACGCAGTATTTT. The full variable domain, with the rest looked up from reference TRBV11-3 and TRBJ2-3, is EAGVVQSPRYKIIEKKQPVAFWCNPISGHNTLYWYLQNLGQGPELLIRYENEEAVDDSQLPKDRFSAERLKGVDSTLKIQPAELGDSAVYLCASSLGAGGTDTQYFGPGTRLTVL.

This chain uses TRBV30 with TRBJ2-1; 9 nucleotides align to TRBD2. Per germline, CDR1 GTSNPN and CDR2 SVGIG (reference sequence). CDR3 length: 13 amino acids. Losses at the gene ends were 6 bases for V and 6 bases for J; bases not matched to a gene: 6. CDR3 amino acids: CACRVSGSNEQFF. The CDR3 bases are TGTGCCTGCCGTGTTAGCGGGAGCAATGAGCAGTTCTTC. The full variable domain, in which reference TRBV30 and TRBJ2-1 provide the parts outside the CDR3, is SQTIHQWPATLVQPVGSPLSLECTVEGTSNPNLYWYRQAAGRGLQLLFYSVGIGQISSEVPQNLSASRPQDRQFILSSKKLLLSDSGFYLCACRVSGSNEQFFGPGTRLTVL.

The chain couples TRBV5-1 to TRBJ2-7; weak D call: TRBD2 (5 bases). The germline gives CDR1 SGHRS, CDR2 YFSETQ. The CDR3 consists of 15 residues. The ends were cut back, 6 bases at V and 0 bases at J, with 16 bases in the middle. The CDR3, as DNA: TGCGCCAGCACCTTATGGGGTGGGAGCTCCTACGAGCAGTACTTC. Translation gives CASTLWGGSSYEQYF.

The V gene is TRBV5-1, the J gene TRBJ2-3; 7 bases map to TRBD1. Trimming at V came to 3 bases and at J to 5 bases, leaving 6 bases not matched to a gene. CDR1 is SGHRS and CDR2 is YFSETQ in the germline V gene. The CDR3 is 14 amino acids. CDR3 loop: CASSSLTGLDTQYF. The DNA of the CDR3 is TGCGCCAGCAGCTCCCTGACAGGGTTAGATACGCAGTATTTT.

This clone was recorded a few times. This sequence joins TRBV18 and TRBJ1-1; D is undetermined. V lost 3 bases to trimming and J lost 0 bases, with 11 bases between them. The germline V gene has CDR1 KGHSH and CDR2 LQKENI. The CDR3 loop spans 15 amino acids. This chain's CDR3 is CASSPLGDMNTEAFF. DNA for the CDR3: TGTGCCAGCTCACCGTTGGGAGACATGAACACTGAAGCTTTCTTT.

This chain uses TRBV10-3 with TRBJ2-7; 9 bases align to TRBD1. CDR3 length: 14 residues. Per germline, CDR1 ENHRY and CDR2 SYGVKD. The J segment lost 3 bases and the V segment lost 6 bases, leaving 6 bases of the junction unmatched. The CDR3 DNA reads TGTGCCATCAGGGACGACAGGGGGGACTACGAGCAGTACTTC. Its protein product is CAIRDDRGDYEQYF.

This chain connects TRBV19 to TRBJ1-1; D is possibly TRBD1 (6 bases). The CDR3 consists of 13 residues. Per the germline V gene, CDR1 is LNHDA and CDR2 is SQIVND (reference sequence). Deletions cut 5 bases from V and 6 bases from J, with 13 bases between. This chain's CDR3 is CASSRTGRPEAFF. CDR3 sequence (DNA): TGTGCCAGTAGTCGTACAGGGAGGCCTGAAGCTTTCTTT.

This clone was recorded only once. The chain links TRBV5-4 to TRBJ2-5, with no clear D. Germline V gene data show CDR1 as SGHNT and CDR2 as YYREEE (reference sequence). V was trimmed by 0 bases and J by 2 bases, leaving 8 bases between them. The CDR3 contains 14 residues. As DNA, the CDR3 is TGTGCCAGCAGCTTGGATTTAGGGCAAGAGACCCAGTACTTC. It translates to CASSLDLGQETQYF.

To note about this clone: The same CDR3 arises from other DNA sequences in this sample as well. The chain combines TRBV28 with TRBJ2-1, with a possible D match to TRBD2 (5 bases). V was pared by 3 bases and J by 4 bases, with 7 bases between. The CDR3 runs 13 residues. Germline V gene sequence: CDR1 MDHEN, CDR2 SYDVKM. The CDR3 region has the DNA TGTGCCAGCAGTTTGGACTCGTACAATGAGCAGTTCTTC. It yields the protein CASSLDSYNEQFF.

The rearrangement joins TRBV6-1 to TRBJ2-7, with 9 positions matching TRBD1. CDR1 is MNHNS, CDR2 SASEGT, per germline. This CDR3 spans 13 amino acids. The trim removed 2 bases at V and 6 bases at J, leaving 2 bases unmatched. In nucleotides, the CDR3 is TGTGCCAGCAGTGAAAGGACAGGGGTCGAGCAGTACTTC. Its protein product is CASSERTGVEQYF.

The chain links TRBV7-9 to TRBJ1-1; D is ambiguous. Per germline, CDR1 SEHNR and CDR2 FQNEAQ (reference sequence). The CDR3 sequence is 14 residues long. The V end was cut by 5 bases, the J end by 3 bases, with 13 bases between. The CDR3 region is CASSEQLLYTEAFF. CDR3 coding DNA: TGTGCCAGCAGCGAACAGTTGCTCTACACTGAAGCTTTCTTT.

As regards this clone: Other nucleotide sequences from this sample produce the same CDR3. V and J are TRBV28 and TRBJ2-3; D unresolved. This CDR3 contains 11 residues. Deletions cut 6 bases from V and 3 bases from J, with 4 bases between. Germline CDR1 and CDR2: MDHEN and SYDVKM. CDR3 coding DNA: TGTGCCAGCAGCGAGACAGATACGCAGTATTTT. This sequence encodes CASSETDTQYF.

As concerns this clone: This sample includes further DNA sequences coding for the same CDR3. The chain carries TRBV7-9 and TRBJ2-5; TRBD1 aligns across 11 bases. Germline V gives CDR1 SEHNR, CDR2 FQNEAQ (reference sequence). The CDR3 extends over 15 amino acids. The ends lost 1 base at V and 5 bases at J; junction bases unmatched: 3. The CDR3 region is CASSLGTGGAETQYF. For the CDR3, the DNA is TGTGCCAGCAGCTTAGGGACAGGGGGCGCGGAGACCCAGTACTTC. Variable domain in full (rest from reference TRBV7-9 and TRBJ2-5): DTGVSQNPRHKITKRGQNVTFRCDPISEHNRLYWYRQTLGQGPEFLTYFQNEAQLEKSRLLSDRFSAERPKGSFSTLEIQRTEQGDSAMYLCASSLGTGGAETQYFGPGTRLLVL.

This chain connects TRBV10-3 to TRBJ2-1; 12 nucleotides align to TRBD1. The V and J ends lost 9 bases and 8 bases, in that order; junction bases with no gene match: 5. Germline V gene data show CDR1 as ENHRY and CDR2 as SYGVKD. CDR3 length equals 13 residues. The CDR3 sequence: CAMEGQGADEQFF. The CDR3 DNA is TGTGCCATGGAGGGACAGGGGGCCGATGAGCAGTTCTTC.

This clone was recorded once. CDR3 sequence: CASSPRERHYEQYF. CDR3 nucleotides: TGTGCCAGCTCACCAAGGGAGAGGCACTACGAGCAGTACTTC. The V call is TRBV18, the J call TRBJ2-7; D may be TRBD2 (5 bases). The length of the CDR3 is 14 residues. The germline V gene has CDR1 KGHSH and CDR2 LQKENI. Between the trimmed V and J ends, which lost 2 bases and 3 bases, there was a span of 11 bases.

The rearrangement uses TRBV7-2 and TRBJ2-1; 12 nucleotides align to TRBD2. This CDR3 spans 16 amino acids. Looked up from germline, CDR1 is SGHTA and CDR2 is FQGNSA. Losses at the gene ends were 4 bases for V and 8 bases for J; bases not matched to a gene: 9. In DNA, the CDR3 is TGTGCCAGCAGCTCGCCTAGCGGGAGGGCTTCACATGAGCAGTTCTTC. It encodes CASSSPSGRASHEQFF.

The V and J genes are TRBV10-3 and TRBJ1-3; D is ambiguous. From germline, CDR1 is ENHRY and CDR2 SYGVKD. CDR3 length: 14 amino acids. V was pared by 4 bases and J by 4 bases, with 11 bases between. CDR3 sequence: CAISVTGDGNTIYF. In nucleotides, the CDR3 is TGTGCCATCAGTGTCACGGGAGACGGAAACACCATATATTTT.